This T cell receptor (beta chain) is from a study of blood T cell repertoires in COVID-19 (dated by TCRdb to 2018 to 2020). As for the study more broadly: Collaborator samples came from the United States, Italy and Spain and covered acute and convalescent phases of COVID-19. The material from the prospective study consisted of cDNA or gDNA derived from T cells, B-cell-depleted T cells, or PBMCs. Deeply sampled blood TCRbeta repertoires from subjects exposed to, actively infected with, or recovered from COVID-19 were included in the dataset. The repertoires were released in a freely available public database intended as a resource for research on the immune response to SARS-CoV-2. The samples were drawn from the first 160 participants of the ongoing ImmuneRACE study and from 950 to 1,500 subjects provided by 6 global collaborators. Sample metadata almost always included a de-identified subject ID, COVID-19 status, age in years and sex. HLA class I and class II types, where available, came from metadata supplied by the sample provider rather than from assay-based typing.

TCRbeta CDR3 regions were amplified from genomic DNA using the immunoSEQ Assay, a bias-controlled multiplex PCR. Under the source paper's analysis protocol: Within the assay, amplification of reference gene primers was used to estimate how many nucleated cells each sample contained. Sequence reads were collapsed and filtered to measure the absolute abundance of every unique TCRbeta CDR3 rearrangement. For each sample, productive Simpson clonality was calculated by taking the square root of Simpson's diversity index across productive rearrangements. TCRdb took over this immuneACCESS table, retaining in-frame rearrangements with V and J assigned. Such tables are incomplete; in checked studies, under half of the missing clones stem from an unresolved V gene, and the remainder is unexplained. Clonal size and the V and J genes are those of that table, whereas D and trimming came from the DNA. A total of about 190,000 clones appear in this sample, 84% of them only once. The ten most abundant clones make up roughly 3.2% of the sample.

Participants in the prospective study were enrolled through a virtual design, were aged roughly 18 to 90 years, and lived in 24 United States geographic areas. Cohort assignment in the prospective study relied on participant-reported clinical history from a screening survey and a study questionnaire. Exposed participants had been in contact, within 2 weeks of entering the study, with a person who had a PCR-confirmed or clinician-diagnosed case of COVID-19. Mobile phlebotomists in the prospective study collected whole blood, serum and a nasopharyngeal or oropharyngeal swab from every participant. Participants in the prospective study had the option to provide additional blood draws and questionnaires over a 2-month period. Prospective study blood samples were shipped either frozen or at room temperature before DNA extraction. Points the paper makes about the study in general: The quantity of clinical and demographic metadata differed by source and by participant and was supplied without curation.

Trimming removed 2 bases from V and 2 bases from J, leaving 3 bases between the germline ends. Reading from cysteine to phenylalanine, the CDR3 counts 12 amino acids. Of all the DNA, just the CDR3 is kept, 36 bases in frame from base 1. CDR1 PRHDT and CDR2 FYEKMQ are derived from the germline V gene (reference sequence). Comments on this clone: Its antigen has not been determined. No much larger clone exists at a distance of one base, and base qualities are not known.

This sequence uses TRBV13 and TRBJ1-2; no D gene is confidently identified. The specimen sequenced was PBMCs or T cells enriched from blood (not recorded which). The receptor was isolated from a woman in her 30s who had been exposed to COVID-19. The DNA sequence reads TGTGCCAGCAGCTTATTAAACTATGGCTACACCTTC. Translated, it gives CASSLLNYGYTF.